The 2 T cell receptor beta chains below come from one sample, sequenced in a study of response to subunit inactivated influenza vaccine. TCRdb redid the calling of the RT-PCR reads with MiXCR, one entry per CDR3 protein. The top ten hold 13% of the sample, which has a few hundred thousand distinct CDR3 sequences, more than 7% seen once. The source material was PBMCs from blood, sampled less than 25 months after vaccination. The source is a man aged 45 to 70 who received an inactivated influenza vaccine.

At least ten counts were recorded for this clonotype. The V and J genes are TRBV12-3 or TRBV12-4 and TRBJ2-2, with a weak D call TRBD2 (6 bases). The V and J ends lost 6 bases and 0 bases respectively, with 14 bases between them. The CDR3 totals 16 residues. The CDR3 nucleotides read TGTGCCAGCAGGCCTACTAGCTCTTCGAACACCGGGGAGCTGTTTTTT. It codes for CASRPTSSSNTGELFF.

This clonotype has more than one count but fewer than ten. This chain connects TRBV23-1 to TRBJ2-4, with D perhaps being TRBD1 or TRBD2 (5 bases each). TRBV23-1 is identified as an open reading frame with a role that is uncertain. V lost 4 bases and J lost 2, with 27 bases in between. The CDR3 consists of 20 residues. CDR3 sequence (DNA): TGCGCCAGCAGTCCCCCTGGTGGAGAGGCAGGGAGAAGAACCAAAAACATTCAGTACTTC. Its protein is CASSPPGGEAGRRTKNIQYF.